The 22 T cell receptor beta chains below all came from one sample that was sequenced in a study of cytomegalovirus exposure and HLA in healthy donors. PCR amplification relied on 60 Vbeta primers (plus 13 Jbeta primers). Sequenced by immunoSEQ multiplex PCR; TCRdb stores in-frame clones only, minus some. The sample has more than 150,000 clones, roughly four fifths seen once. Sequenced input: PBMCs. The receptor source for this set is a man aged 18 to 29 in good health and CMV-seronegative.

The V gene is TRBV28, the J gene TRBJ1-2; possibly TRBD1 for D (5 bases). The CDR3 has 12 amino acids. Germline CDR1 is MDHEN and CDR2 is SYDVKM. Trimming left V 4 bases short and J 5 bases short, with 8 bases between. The CDR3 loop reads CASSWGVYGYTF. The CDR3 coding sequence is TGTGCCAGCAGTTGGGGGGTGTATGGCTACACCTTC.

This clone was counted once. The chain is built from TRBV19 and TRBJ2-1; 9 nucleotides align to TRBD2. The CDR3 length is 18 residues. Germline loops: CDR1 LNHDA, CDR2 SQIVND (reference sequence). J gave up 8 bases and V 0 bases, and 14 bases lay outside the gene matches. The CDR3 DNA is TGTGCCAGTAGTATAGAGAGAGGCGGGGGGGCAGTATCGGATGAGCAGTTCTTC. Translating gives CASSIERGGGAVSDEQFF. The whole variable domain, filled in from reference TRBV19 and TRBJ2-1, reads DGGITQSPKYLFRKEGQNVTLSCEQNLNHDAMYWYRQDPGQGLRLIYYSQIVNDFQKGDIAEGYSVSREKKESFPLTVTSAQKNPTAFYLCASSIERGGGAVSDEQFFGPGTRLTVL.

The chain links TRBV9 to TRBJ1-1, with 7 bases matching TRBD1. Losses at the gene ends were 4 bases for V and 0 bases for J; bases not matched to a gene: 9. The CDR3 runs to 16 residues. Germline V gives CDR1 SGDLS, CDR2 YYNGEE. Written as DNA, the CDR3 is TGTGCCAGCAGCTCCGGGGACAGTCCGATGAACACTGAAGCTTTCTTT. The encoded protein is CASSSGDSPMNTEAFF.

The chain couples TRBV30 to TRBJ1-2; D call uncertain. Germline V CDR1 and CDR2: GTSNPN, SVGIG (reference sequence). V was pared by 6 bases and J by 2 bases, with 7 bases between. The CDR3 covers 11 residues. The CDR3 nucleotides are TGTGCCTGCGGGAGAAACTATGGCTACACCTTC. It is translated as CACGRNYGYTF.

V usage is TRBV27 and J usage is TRBJ2-1; a possible D gene is TRBD1 (5 bases). V was trimmed by 5 bases and J by 1 base, leaving 15 bases between them. CDR1 is MNHEY and CDR2 is SMNVEV in the germline V gene (reference sequence). This CDR3 contains 16 residues. The CDR3 region is CASSVLPGISYNEQFF. The CDR3 DNA is TGTGCCAGCAGTGTTTTACCAGGGATATCCTACAATGAGCAGTTCTTC.

The V gene is TRBV5-1, the J gene TRBJ2-7; D is unresolved. V was cut by 1 base and J by 2 bases, with 10 bases left in between. The CDR3 covers 14 residues. CDR1 and CDR2 (germline): SGHRS, YFSETQ. CDR3 DNA: TGCGCCAGCAGCTTGATACAGCTCCCCTACGAGCAGTACTTC. It codes for CASSLIQLPYEQYF.

V and J are TRBV7-2 and TRBJ2-5; D gene uncertain. Trimming stripped 8 bases from V and 5 bases from J, with 9 bases between. From germline, CDR1 is SGHTA and CDR2 FQGNSA. The CDR3 has 11 residues. Here the CDR3 reads CASESWETQYF. CDR3 DNA sequence: TGTGCCAGCGAGTCTTGGGAGACCCAGTACTTC.

The rearrangement links TRBV10-3 to TRBJ1-2; D gene unclear. CDR3 size: 13 residues. V lost 6 bases, J lost 8 bases, and 16 bases lay in between. Germline CDR1 ENHRY, CDR2 SYGVKD. The CDR3 reads CAIRAGSQTGYTF. In DNA, the CDR3 is TGTGCCATCAGGGCGGGGAGCCAGACGGGCTACACCTTC.

This clone showed up just a few times. The chain is built from TRBV27 and TRBJ2-1, with D possibly matching TRBD2 (5 bases). V was clipped by 3 bases and J by 4 bases, with 13 bases between them. The germline gives CDR1 MNHEY, CDR2 SMNVEV (reference sequence). The CDR3 has 15 residues. The CDR3: CASSLETGRYNEQFF. Here the CDR3 DNA reads TGTGCCAGCAGTTTGGAGACTGGGAGATACAATGAGCAGTTCTTC.

The V and J genes are TRBV28 and TRBJ1-1; D not resolved. CDR3 size: 10 residues. CDR1 and CDR2 (germline): MDHEN, SYDVKM. The germline V and J ends were trimmed by 10 bases and 8 bases, with 11 bases remaining between them. CDR3 sequence reads: CATIQTEAFF. CDR3 in DNA: TGTGCCACCATTCAAACAGAAGCTTTCTTT.

This clone was detected a few times. This CDR3 is CASSQEGTTSGETQYF. The CDR3 DNA reads TGTGCCAGCAGCCAAGAAGGGACGACTAGCGGGGAGACCCAGTACTTC. The chain employs TRBV4-2 and TRBJ2-5; TRBD2 matches 10 bases. This CDR3 spans 16 amino acids. Trimming at V came to 0 bases and at J to 5 bases, leaving 6 bases not matched to a gene. CDR1 is LGHNA and CDR2 is YNFKEQ in the germline V gene.

In this sample, this clone turned up a few times. The chain has TRBV5-1 and TRBJ1-6; weak D call: TRBD1 (6 bases). CDR3 size: 15 residues. V lost 0 bases and J 2 bases, leaving 6 bases between the germline ends. The germline gives CDR1 SGHRS, CDR2 YFSETQ. CDR3 coding DNA: TGCGCCAGCAGCTTGGAGGGGGCCTATAATTCACCCCTCCACTTT. Its translation: CASSLEGAYNSPLHF.

The chain couples TRBV6-1 to TRBJ1-2, with D perhaps TRBD1 (6 bases). This CDR3 comprises 15 residues. Germline V gene lookup returns CDR1 MNHNS and CDR2 SASEGT. The ends were cut back, 2 bases at V and 4 bases at J, with 14 bases in the middle. For the CDR3, the DNA is TGTGCCAGCAGTGAACAAGACAGGCTAGTCTATGGCTACACCTTC. Its protein product is CASSEQDRLVYGYTF.

J is TRBJ2-3 and V is TRBV6-4; D gene unclear. The germline V gene has CDR1 MRHNA and CDR2 SNTAGT. The CDR3 covers 14 residues. V was pared by 3 bases and J by 0 bases, with 7 bases between. The CDR3 DNA sequence: TGTGCCAGCAGTGAAACAGCAAGCACAGATACGCAGTATTTT. Amino acids: CASSETASTDTQYF.

The chain couples TRBV9 to TRBJ1-1; possible D gene TRBD1, 6 bases. Trimming took off 3 bases at V and 1 base at J, with 13 bases between the two ends. Germline loops: CDR1 SGDLS, CDR2 YYNGEE. The CDR3 is made up of 15 amino acids. This CDR3 is CASSGGTGWNTEAFF. CDR3 bases: TGTGCCAGCAGCGGGGGAACAGGGTGGAACACTGAAGCTTTCTTT. Supplemented by reference TRBV9 and TRBJ1-1, the full variable domain reads DSGVTQTPKHLITATGQRVTLRCSPRSGDLSVYWYQQSLDQGLQFLIQYYNGEERAKGNILERFSAQQFPDLHSELNLSSLELGDSALYFCASSGGTGWNTEAFFGQGTRLTVV.

This clone was counted only a few times. The V call is TRBV5-4, the J call TRBJ1-1, with 8 bases lining up with TRBD1. Per the germline V gene, CDR1 is SGHNT and CDR2 is YYREEE (reference sequence). The trim removed 4 bases at V and 1 base at J, leaving 3 bases unmatched. This CDR3 has 14 amino acids. The CDR3 here is CASSLGQANTEAFF. CDR3 coding DNA: TGTGCCAGCAGCCTGGGACAGGCGAACACTGAAGCTTTCTTT. The complete variable domain, with remaining parts taken from reference TRBV5-4 and TRBJ1-1, reads ETGVTQSPTHLIKTRGQQVTLRCSSQSGHNTVSWYQQALGQGPQFIFQYYREEENGRGNFPPRFSGLQFPNYSSELNVNALELDDSALYLCASSLGQANTEAFFGQGTRLTVV.

The chain employs TRBV5-5 and TRBJ2-7, with D perhaps matching TRBD1 (6 bases). Germline CDR1 reads SGHKS; CDR2 reads YYEKEE (reference sequence). CDR3 size: 15 residues. Between the trimmed V and J ends, which lost 2 bases and 3 bases, there was a span of 15 bases. CDR3 sequence reads: CASSFPGRGVYEQYF. In nucleotides, the CDR3 is TGTGCCAGCAGCTTCCCCGGCAGGGGAGTCTACGAGCAGTACTTC.

In this sample, this clone turned up once. The chain links TRBV25-1 to TRBJ2-3; D not certain. Per the germline V gene, CDR1 is MGHDK and CDR2 is SYGVNS. The CDR3 has 13 residues. V lost 3 bases to trimming and J lost 6 bases, with 10 bases between them. The DNA of the CDR3 is TGTGCCAGCAGTGATAATATCGGGGATACGCAGTATTTT. This gives the protein CASSDNIGDTQYF. Complete variable domain (other parts from reference TRBV25-1 and TRBJ2-3): EADIYQTPRYLVIGTGKKITLECSQTMGHDKMYWYQQDPGMELHLIHYSYGVNSTEKGDLSSESTVSRIRTEHFPLTLESARPSHTSQYLCASSDNIGDTQYFGPGTRLTVL.

V and J are TRBV5-1 and TRBJ2-3; 10 bases match TRBD2. The V segment lost 4 bases and the J segment 3 bases; nucleotides outside the gene matches: 2. This CDR3 contains 14 residues. Germline CDR1 is SGHRS and CDR2 is YFSETQ. Written as DNA, the CDR3 is TGCGCCAGCAGCAGCGGGGGGGCAACAGATACGCAGTATTTT. Translating it yields CASSSGGATDTQYF.

The CDR3, as DNA: TGTGCCAGCAGCGTAGTGGCAACCTCGAACACCGGGGAGCTGTTTTTT. It translates to CASSVVATSNTGELFF. The rearrangement joins TRBV9 to TRBJ2-2; D unresolved. This CDR3 spans 16 amino acids. The germline V gene encodes CDR1 SGDLS and CDR2 YYNGEE. V lost 0 bases to trimming and J lost 0 bases, with 9 bases between them.

This chain uses TRBV10-3 with TRBJ2-7; 11 bases match TRBD2. The CDR3 spans 15 residues. With V trimmed by 3 bases and J by 7 bases, 8 bases remained unmatched. Per the germline V gene, CDR1 is ENHRY and CDR2 is SYGVKD. The CDR3: CAISDTSGSGGEQYF. CDR3 nucleotides: TGTGCCATCAGTGACACTAGCGGGAGTGGCGGAGAGCAGTACTTC.

This chain connects TRBV28 to TRBJ2-3, with 9 nucleotides matching TRBD2. Trimming took 8 bases from V and 2 from J; bases not matched to a gene: 5. CDR1 is MDHEN, CDR2 SYDVKM, per germline. CDR3 size: 14 residues. This chain's CDR3 is CASGGGGITDTQYF. The CDR3 nucleotides read TGTGCCAGCGGCGGGGGGGGGATCACAGATACGCAGTATTTT. The variable domain in full, with the rest retrieved from reference TRBV28 and TRBJ2-3, is DVKVTQSSRYLVKRTGEKVFLECVQDMDHENMFWYRQDPGLGLRLIYFSYDVKMKEKGDIPEGYSVSREKKERFSLILESASTNQTSMYLCASGGGGITDTQYFGPGTRLTVL.